This entry is about one T cell receptor (beta chain). Antigen specificity is unknown. The sample comes from a study of blood T cells in healthy people across ages. General study points: Total diversity from one million sequenced T cells was likely underestimated. Unsorted PBMCs ruled out conclusive naive versus antigen-experienced comparison.

With 0 bases removed from V and 5 bases from J, the gap between germline ends came to 15 bases. CDR3 length equals 16 residues. Germline V CDR1 and CDR2: MNHNY, SVGAGI (reference sequence). Alongside a J-beta primer mix, a sample-barcoded 5' primer served in a second PCR lasting roughly 7 to 11 cycles. TCRdb redid the calling of the 5' RACE reads with MiXCR, one entry per CDR3 protein. The sample lists approximately 1,700,000 distinct CDR3 sequences; around 42% were seen once. PBMCs, at least 7 million per sample, were isolated. Every sample gave at least 5 micrograms of total RNA when it was extracted.

The sequence was obtained from a human donor in good health. J is TRBJ2-3 and V is TRBV6-6, with D perhaps TRBD1 or TRBD2 (6 bases each). The sequenced material came from blood. The CDR3 sequence: CASSYSAGHPQDTQYF. DNA for the CDR3: TGTGCCAGCAGTTACTCTGCGGGACACCCCCAAGATACGCAGTATTTT.